This TCR beta chain emerged from a study of identical twins. Overall study findings and caveats: Weaker excess twin sharing was seen among beta out-of-frame sequences. The study reached conclusions through statistical analysis that was cross-sectional, not following the same donors.

This clonotype has a handful of counts. The antigen remains unidentified. TCRdb recomputed calls from the 5' RACE reads with MiXCR, one row per CDR3 protein. The repertoire holds about 890,000 distinct CDR3 sequences, 10% to 15% seen once, with roughly 1.5% in the top ten. The V and J ends lost 5 bases and 6 bases respectively, with 20 bases between them. The CDR3 spans 16 residues. Per the germline V gene, CDR1 is SEHNR and CDR2 is FQNEAQ (reference sequence). The same sample was also used in a study of yellow fever vaccine responses in identical twins. That report adds: Twins reportedly showed a vaccine T cell response that seemed partly convergent and partly personalized.

The receptor's source is a woman in her late teens or twenties in good health. The rearrangement uses TRBV7-9 and TRBJ2-1, with TRBD1 as a possible D gene (7 bases). Sequenced input: PBMCs. DNA for the CDR3: TGTGCCAGCAGCCCCATCCAGGGGGGAAGCCCCAATGAGCAGTTCTTC. This sequence encodes CASSPIQGGSPNEQFF.